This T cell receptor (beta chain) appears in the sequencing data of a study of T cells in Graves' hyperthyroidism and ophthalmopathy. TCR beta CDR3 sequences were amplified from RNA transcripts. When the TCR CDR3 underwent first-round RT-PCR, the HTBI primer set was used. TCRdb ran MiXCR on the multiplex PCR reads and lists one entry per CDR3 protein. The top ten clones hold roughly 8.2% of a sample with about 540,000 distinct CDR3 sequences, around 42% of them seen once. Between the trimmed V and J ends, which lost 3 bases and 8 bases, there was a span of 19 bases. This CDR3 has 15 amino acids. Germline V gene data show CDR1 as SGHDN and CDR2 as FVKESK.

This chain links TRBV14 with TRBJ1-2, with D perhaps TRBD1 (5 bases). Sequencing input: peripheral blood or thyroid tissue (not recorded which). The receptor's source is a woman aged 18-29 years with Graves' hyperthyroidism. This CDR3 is CASSHSLQGVFGYTF. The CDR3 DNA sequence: TGTGCCAGCAGCCATTCCCTACAAGGGGTGTTCGGCTACACCTTC.